Below, 5 T cell receptor beta chains from the same sample are listed, as sequenced in a study of cytomegalovirus exposure and HLA in healthy donors. This PCR relied on a set of 60 Vbeta primers and 13 Jbeta primers. The table came from immunoSEQ multiplex PCR; TCRdb's copy has only in-frame clones and leaves some out. The table includes about 96,000 clones, 65% to 80% detected once. The sample consisted of PBMCs. These receptors all come from a woman aged 70 to 79 in good health and CMV-seropositive.

This clone was recorded once. The chain is built from TRBV6-5 and TRBJ1-3; TRBD1 might be the D (5 bases). The germline CDR1 and CDR2 sequences are MNHEY and SVGAGI. This CDR3 contains 15 residues. Trimming removed 0 bases at V and 0 bases at J, with 6 bases between. The CDR3, as DNA: TGTGCCAGCAGTTACTCGACAGTCTCTGGAAACACCATATATTTT. It yields the protein CASSYSTVSGNTIYF.

This chain uses TRBV27 with TRBJ2-7; 9 nucleotides match TRBD1. CDR3 length: 13 residues. Per germline, CDR1 MNHEY and CDR2 SMNVEV (reference sequence). Losses at the gene ends were 7 bases for V and 4 bases for J; bases not matched to a gene: 5. The DNA of the CDR3 is TGTGCCAGCAAAAGGACAGGGGTGTACGAGCAGTACTTC. This translates into CASKRTGVYEQYF.

As for this clone: Its ends do not fully match the called genes, so a read error is possible. This rearrangement joins TRBV7-7 to TRBJ1-3; tentatively, D is TRBD1 (6 bases). Germline CDR1 reads SSHAT; CDR2 reads FNYEAQ (reference sequence). The CDR3 sequence is 15 residues long. CDR3 in amino acids: CASSRTGPPGNTIYF. The CDR3 region has the DNA TGTGCTAGCAGCCGAACAGGGCCCCCCGGAAACACCATATATTTT.

This clone was found a few times. This chain uses TRBV2 with TRBJ1-2; unclear D gene. V lost 7 bases and J 0 bases, leaving 12 bases between the germline ends. Germline V gives CDR1 SNHLY, CDR2 FYNNEI. The CDR3 is 14 amino acids. CDR3 region: CASTPENSNYGYTF. The CDR3 coding sequence is TGTGCCAGCACTCCCGAGAACTCTAACTATGGCTACACCTTC.

Worth noting for this clone: At one of its ends the junction is not consistent with the germline gene, which may arise from a read error. CDR3 sequence (DNA): TGTTCCAGCAACTATCGGGATACTAACTATGGCTACACCTTC. Translating gives CSSNYRDTNYGYTF. The rearrangement uses TRBV7-9 and TRBJ1-2, with unresolved D. This CDR3 has 14 residues. CDR1 and CDR2 from the germline V gene are SEHNR and FQNEAQ (reference sequence). The full variable domain, rest sourced from reference TRBV7-9 and TRBJ1-2, is DTGVSQNPRHKITKRGQNVTFRCDPISEHNRLYWYRQTLGQGPEFLTYFQNEAQLEKSRLLSDRFSAERPKGSFSTLEIQRTEQGDSAMYLCSSNYRDTNYGYTFGSGTRLTVV.